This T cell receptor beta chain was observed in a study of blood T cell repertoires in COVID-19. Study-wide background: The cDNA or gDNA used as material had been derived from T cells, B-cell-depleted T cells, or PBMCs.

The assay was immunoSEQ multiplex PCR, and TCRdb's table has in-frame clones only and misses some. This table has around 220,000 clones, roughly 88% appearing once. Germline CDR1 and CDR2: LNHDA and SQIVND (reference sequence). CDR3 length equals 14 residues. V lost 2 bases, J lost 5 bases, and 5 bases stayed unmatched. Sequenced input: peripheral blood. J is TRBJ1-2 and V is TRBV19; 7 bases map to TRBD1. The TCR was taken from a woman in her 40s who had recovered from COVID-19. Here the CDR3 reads CASSIQTGTYGYTF. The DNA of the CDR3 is TGTGCCAGTAGTATACAGACAGGGACGTATGGCTACACCTTC.